Each of the 18 T cell receptor beta chains below was sequenced from the same sample in a study of CD8+CD57+ T cells in acquired aplastic anemia. TCR beta VDJ and CDR3 were profiled, and genomic DNA was the template. TCRdb called the reads again in MiXCR, with one record for every CDR3 protein. There are a few hundred thousand distinct CDR3 sequences in the sample; 34% occur only once, and approximately 1.2% lies in the top ten. The material sequenced was sorted CD4+, CD8+, or CD8+CD57+ T cells (not recorded which) from PBMCs. These receptor sequences come from a human donor in good health, serving as a control.

This clonotype has a count of ten or more. This chain joins TRBV2 and TRBJ2-7, with D perhaps matching TRBD2 (5 bases). Germline V lookup: CDR1 SNHLY, CDR2 FYNNEI. V shed 8 bases and J shed 1 base, with 9 bases lying between them. The CDR3 spans 12 residues. The CDR3 coding sequence is TGTGCCAGCTCTAGGGAGTCCTACGAGCAGTACTTC. It specifies CASSRESYEQYF.

V gene TRBV4-2 combines with J gene TRBJ1-4, with TRBD1 identical over 9 bases. The J segment lost 5 bases and the V segment lost 8 bases, leaving 6 bases of the junction unmatched. The CDR3 runs to 14 residues. Germline V gene data show CDR1 as LGHNA and CDR2 as YNFKEQ. The CDR3 region has the DNA TGTGCCAGCGGCCTAGGGACAGGGAATGAAAAACTGTTTTTT. Encoded protein: CASGLGTGNEKLFF.

This rearrangement joins TRBV30 to TRBJ1-6, with TRBD1 identical over 8 bases. After removal of 5 bases from V and 0 bases from J, the junction contained 6 bases not matched to a gene. The CDR3 consists of 16 residues. Germline V gene lookup returns CDR1 GTSNPN and CDR2 SVGIG (reference sequence). DNA for the CDR3: TGTGCCTGGGGGTGGACAGGGAGCTCCTATAATTCACCCCTCCACTTT. The encoded protein is CAWGWTGSSYNSPLHF.

This clonotype was seen a few times. The chain has TRBV7-2 and TRBJ2-5, with D possibly being TRBD2 (6 bases). V was clipped by 5 bases and J by 2 bases, with 18 bases between them. The germline V gene has CDR1 SGHTA and CDR2 FQGNSA. The CDR3 is 16 amino acids. The CDR3 DNA is TGTGCCAGCAGCCTACATAGCGGCGTTATTCAAGAGACCCAGTACTTC. Protein sequence: CASSLHSGVIQETQYF.

In this sample, this clonotype turned up many times. V usage is TRBV10-3 and J usage is TRBJ2-2; 8 bases align to TRBD1. V lost 6 bases, J lost 3 bases, and 9 bases stayed unmatched. Germline V CDR1 and CDR2: ENHRY, SYGVKD. CDR3 length: 16 amino acids. In DNA form, the CDR3 reads TGTGCCATCAGCCAACCAGGGGGCTGGGACACCGGGGAGCTGTTTTTT. As protein: CAISQPGGWDTGELFF.

This clonotype has just a few counts. The chain combines TRBV5-4 with TRBJ2-3, with D unclear. CDR1 SGHNT and CDR2 YYREEE come from the germline V gene (reference sequence). The CDR3 has 20 residues. V was clipped by 0 bases and J by 2 bases, with 25 bases between them. This chain's CDR3 is CASSLGLISAQLQHTDTQYF. The CDR3 bases are TGTGCCAGCAGCTTGGGCCTTATTTCTGCCCAACTTCAACACACAGATACGCAGTATTTT.

This clonotype was seen repeatedly, ten times or more. The chain couples TRBV12-3 or TRBV12-4 to TRBJ1-4; D is uncertain. The CDR3 consists of 11 residues. V was cut by 8 bases and J by 8 bases, with 9 bases left in between. The CDR3, as DNA: TGTGCCAGCCGTCATTCGGAAAAACTGTTTTTT. It specifies CASRHSEKLFF.

With respect to this clonotype: A much bigger clone sits one base away, suggesting this may be a read error. Lacking the conserved final phenylalanine or tryptophan, this CDR3 likely reflects a read error. This sequence joins TRBV19 and TRBJ2-2; D may match TRBD1 or TRBD2 (6 bases each). In germline, CDR1 is LNHDA, CDR2 SQIVND (reference sequence). The CDR3 spans 15 residues. V lost 2 bases and J 4 bases, leaving 11 bases between the germline ends. In DNA form, the CDR3 reads TGTGCCAGTAGTATACTAGAGGGGGGCACCGGGGAGCTGTTTTTG. The encoded protein is CASSILEGGTGELFL.

This clonotype was counted a few times. V and J are TRBV10-3 and TRBJ1-1; D remains ambiguous. The CDR3 runs 13 residues. Looked up from germline, CDR1 is ENHRY and CDR2 is SYGVKD. The germline V and J ends were trimmed by 10 bases and 5 bases, with 17 bases remaining between them. CDR3 protein: CASFQAAWTEAFF. The CDR3, as DNA: TGTGCCAGCTTTCAAGCTGCATGGACTGAAGCTTTCTTT.

The chain has TRBV5-1 and TRBJ1-3, with 7 bases fitting TRBD1. Trimming removed 4 bases from V and 1 base from J; junction bases left unmatched: 2. This CDR3 has 14 residues. Germline V CDR1 and CDR2: SGHRS, YFSETQ. CDR3 sequence reads: CASSPGQSGNTIYF. The DNA for the CDR3 is TGCGCCAGCAGCCCGGGACAGTCTGGAAACACCATATATTTT.

This sequence joins TRBV5-6 and TRBJ2-7; D remains ambiguous. Trimming pared 5 bases from V and 3 bases from J, leaving 21 bases between. This CDR3 contains 16 residues. Germline CDR1 is SGHDT and CDR2 is YYEEEE. CDR3 DNA sequence: TGTGCCAGCAGAGGTTCTTTGGGTGGCGGCTTCTACGAGCAGTACTTC. Translation: CASRGSLGGGFYEQYF.

This clonotype was observed at least ten times. CDR3 bases: TGTGCCATCAGTGTGCGGGAGGGCCGGGAGACCCAGTACTTC. Protein sequence: CAISVREGRETQYF. The chain recombines TRBV10-3 with TRBJ2-5; TRBD2 agrees at 9 bases. The germline gives CDR1 ENHRY, CDR2 SYGVKD. This CDR3 spans 14 amino acids. V gave up 4 bases and J gave up 5 bases; unmatched junction bases: 5.

In its sample, this clonotype was seen many times. The chain employs TRBV20-1 and TRBJ2-3; 13 positions match TRBD2. V was pared by 5 bases and J by 8 bases, with 7 bases of the junction left unmatched. CDR3 length: 14 amino acids. From germline, CDR1 is DFQATT and CDR2 SNEGSKA (reference sequence). For the CDR3, the DNA is TGCAGTGCTGTACTAGCGGGGGGGGTGGGTACGCAGTATTTT. It is translated as CSAVLAGGVGTQYF.

Many counts were recorded for this clonotype. V is TRBV19 and J is TRBJ1-4, with D possibly TRBD1 on 6 matching bases. Trimming took 4 bases from V and 8 from J, leaving 14 bases between them. The CDR3 covers 14 residues. Germline values: CDR1 LNHDA, CDR2 SQIVND (reference sequence). In DNA form, the CDR3 reads TGTGCCAGTAGTACCCCGGGACATTCCGAAAAACTGTTTTTT. Its protein is CASSTPGHSEKLFF.

This clonotype was seen only a few times. The chain links TRBV7-9 to TRBJ2-1, with 10 bases aligning to TRBD2. Germline values: CDR1 SEHNR, CDR2 FQNEAQ (reference sequence). The CDR3 is 16 amino acids. The trim removed 5 bases at V and 3 bases at J, leaving 7 bases unmatched. The CDR3 region is CASSRLAGTDYNEQFF. As DNA, the CDR3 is TGTGCCAGCAGCCGACTAGCGGGTACCGACTACAATGAGCAGTTCTTC.

The CDR3: CASKRANEKLFF. The CDR3 DNA reads as TGCGCGTCGAAGCGGGCTAATGAAAAACTGTTTTTT. The rearrangement links TRBV5-1 to TRBJ1-4; D gene ambiguous. The CDR3 runs 12 residues. Germline CDR1 and CDR2: SGHRS and YFSETQ.

Remarks on this clonotype: This clone may be a read error of a much larger clone one base away. The rearrangement links TRBV16 to TRBJ1-1; 12 positions agree with TRBD1. Per the germline V gene, CDR1 is KGHSY and CDR2 is FQNENV. This CDR3 spans 15 amino acids. DNA for the CDR3: TGTGCCAGCAGCCGTACCGGGACAGGGGGCACTGAAGCTCTCTTT. This translates into CASSRTGTGGTEALF. Filled out from reference TRBV16 and TRBJ1-1, the complete variable domain reads GEEVAQTPKHLVRGEGQKAKLYCAPIKGHSYVFWYQQVLKNEFKFLISFQNENVFDETGMPKERFSAKCLPNSPCSLEIQATKLEDSAVYFCASSRTGTGGTEALFGQGTRLTVV.

This clonotype was counted ten times or more. The chain combines TRBV6-1 with TRBJ2-7; TRBD1 agrees at 7 bases. The CDR3 sequence is 13 residues long. J lost 2 bases, V lost 8 bases, and 6 bases had no gene match. Germline V lookup: CDR1 MNHNS, CDR2 SASEGT. Written as DNA, the CDR3 is TGTGCCAGCGACCGGACAGGAGCCTACGAGCAGTACTTC. It yields the protein CASDRTGAYEQYF.